This T cell receptor (beta chain) stems from a study of cytomegalovirus exposure and HLA in healthy donors. This CDR3 comprises 10 residues. Per germline, CDR1 SQVTM and CDR2 ANQGSEA. V was shortened by 1 base and J by 9 bases, with 4 bases between the two germline ends. 13 Jbeta primers and 60 Vbeta primers were used for the PCR. Data came from immunoSEQ multiplex PCR; TCRdb stores just in-frame clones and leaves some out. The sample lists some 96,000 clones, around 77% seen once, with around 20% in the top ten. These donors counted as nominally healthy when sampled, but unrecorded immune exposures were likely.

The clonotype comes from a woman between 55 and 75 years old in good health and CMV-seropositive. This chain connects TRBV29-1 to TRBJ2-1; D remains ambiguous. The sample taken for sequencing was PBMCs. The CDR3 here is CSVEAGEQFF. The CDR3 nucleotides are TGCAGCGTTGAAGCGGGTGAGCAGTTCTTC.